The 14 T cell receptor beta chains in this list originate from one sample, sequenced in a study of shared clonotypes between healthy human individuals. Clones were read by immunoSEQ multiplex PCR, and TCRdb kept only the in-frame ones, dropping some. In the table there are 600,000 to 750,000 clones, about two thirds of which are singletons. The sample taken for sequencing was memory CD4+ T cells sorted from blood. Indicated subset: CD45RA-negative fraction. The receptors originated from a woman in her 30s in good health.

This clone was counted at least ten times. This chain joins TRBV5-4 and TRBJ2-3; 7 bases fit TRBD2. There are 15 residues in the CDR3. The ends lost 0 bases at V and 6 bases at J; junction bases unmatched: 7. Germline lookup yields CDR1 SGHNT and CDR2 YYREEE (reference sequence). The CDR3 region has the DNA TGTGCCAGCAGCTTGGCCCTAGCGGCCGCGGATACGCAGTATTTT. It codes for CASSLALAAADTQYF.

The gene calls are TRBV11-1 and TRBJ2-1, with TRBD2 as a possible D gene (6 bases). Germline V gives CDR1 SGHAT, CDR2 FQDESV (reference sequence). The CDR3 contains 15 residues. V was cut by 4 bases and J by 0 bases, with 10 bases left in between. CDR3 loop: CASSYLAFSYNEQFF. For the CDR3, the DNA is TGTGCCAGCAGCTATCTAGCGTTCTCCTACAATGAGCAGTTCTTC.

This clone was picked up a small number of times. The chain recombines TRBV29-1 with TRBJ1-1; D perhaps matches TRBD1 (5 bases). V lost 4 bases and J 0 bases, leaving 9 bases between the germline ends. The CDR3 runs 13 residues. CDR1 is SQVTM, CDR2 ANQGSEA, per germline. The CDR3 nucleotides read TGCAGCGTTGTCCGGGACGTGAACACTGAAGCTTTCTTT. Translated: CSVVRDVNTEAFF. The whole variable domain, remainder taken from reference TRBV29-1 and TRBJ1-1, is SAVISQKPSRDICQRGTSLTIQCQVDSQVTMMFWYRQQPGQSLTLIATANQGSEATYESGFVIDKFPISRPNLTFSTLTVSNMSPEDSSIYLCSVVRDVNTEAFFGQGTRLTVV.

This clone has more than one count but fewer than ten. The V call is TRBV7-2, the J call TRBJ1-1; TRBD1 is a possible D gene (6 bases). The CDR3 is 15 residues long. The V end was cut by 1 base, the J end by 5 bases, with 14 bases between. The germline gives CDR1 SGHTA, CDR2 FQGNSA. In nucleotides, the CDR3 is TGTGCCAGCAGCTTAGGGACGGGGACAAGGACTGAAGCTTTCTTT. Protein product: CASSLGTGTRTEAFF.

For this clone: An end of the junction does not agree with germline; a read error may underlie this. V usage is TRBV6-1 and J usage is TRBJ2-7; a weak D match, TRBD1 (6 bases). The germline CDR1 and CDR2 sequences are MNHNS and SASEGT. CDR3 size: 14 residues. As DNA, the CDR3 is TGTGCCAGCAGAGAAGGACAGAAGGCCTACGAGCAGTACTTC. Protein product: CASREGQKAYEQYF.

Only one count was recorded for this clone. The rearrangement links TRBV28 to TRBJ1-5; D perhaps matches TRBD1 (6 bases). Per germline, CDR1 MDHEN and CDR2 SYDVKM. CDR3 length equals 14 residues. The germline V and J ends were trimmed by 3 bases and 7 bases, with 13 bases remaining between them. The CDR3 DNA follows: TGTGCCAGCAGTTTCTACAGGGCGGCCCAGCCCCAGCATTTT. Amino acid sequence: CASSFYRAAQPQHF.

The rearrangement joins TRBV29-1 to TRBJ1-1; D perhaps matches TRBD1 (6 bases). Per germline, CDR1 SQVTM and CDR2 ANQGSEA. V was clipped by 7 bases and J by 4 bases, with 16 bases between them. The CDR3 length is 13 residues. This CDR3 reads CSALTGPGTEAFF. The CDR3 nucleotides read TGCAGCGCTCTTACAGGGCCGGGCACTGAAGCTTTCTTT. The full variable domain, in which reference TRBV29-1 and TRBJ1-1 provide the parts outside the CDR3, is SAVISQKPSRDICQRGTSLTIQCQVDSQVTMMFWYRQQPGQSLTLIATANQGSEATYESGFVIDKFPISRPNLTFSTLTVSNMSPEDSSIYLCSALTGPGTEAFFGQGTRLTVV.

Concerning this clone itself: Distinct nucleotide sequences in the sample also encode this CDR3. The V call is TRBV5-1, the J call TRBJ1-4; no definite D call. Germline V gene sequence: CDR1 SGHRS, CDR2 YFSETQ. Trimming removed 5 bases at V and 0 bases at J, with 8 bases between. The CDR3 extends over 14 amino acids. CDR3 in DNA: TGCGCCAGCAGACGTGAGGCAACTAATGAAAAACTGTTTTTT. It translates to CASRREATNEKLFF.

In this sample, this clone turned up once. The chain combines TRBV5-8 with TRBJ2-1; perhaps TRBD2 as D (5 bases). The CDR3 is 11 residues long. Trimming pared 2 bases from V and 8 bases from J, leaving 5 bases between. CDR1 is SGHTS, CDR2 YDEGEE, per germline. CDR3: CASSLADEQFF. The CDR3 bases are TGTGCCAGCAGCTTAGCGGATGAGCAGTTCTTC. Based on the CDR3 plus reference TRBV5-8 and TRBJ2-1, the full variable domain is EAGVTQSPTHLIKTRGQQATLRCSPISGHTSVYWYQQALGLGLQFLLWYDEGEERNRGNFPPRFSGRQFPNYSSELNVNALELEDSALYLCASSLADEQFFGPGTRLTVL.

J is TRBJ2-7 and V is TRBV7-9; 10 nucleotides line up with TRBD1. J lost 2 bases, V lost 5 bases, and 6 bases had no gene match. The CDR3 length is 15 residues. Germline loops: CDR1 SEHNR, CDR2 FQNEAQ (reference sequence). As DNA, the CDR3 is TGTGCCAGCAGCCAATCCGGGACAGGGGCCTACGAGCAGTACTTC. It codes for CASSQSGTGAYEQYF.

The chain links TRBV15 to TRBJ1-3, with D perhaps matching TRBD1 (5 bases). The V end was cut by 2 bases, the J end by 2 bases, with 13 bases between. Germline loops: CDR1 LNHNV, CDR2 YYDKDF (reference sequence). The CDR3 runs 16 residues. CDR3 coding DNA: TGTGCCACCAGCAGATATAAGGACAACCCTGGAAACACCATATATTTT. Its protein is CATSRYKDNPGNTIYF.

This clone has ten or more counts. The chain links TRBV5-1 to TRBJ1-1; D not resolved. The CDR3 is made up of 15 amino acids. V was cut by 0 bases and J by 4 bases, with 13 bases left in between. The germline V gene encodes CDR1 SGHRS and CDR2 YFSETQ. The CDR3 loop reads CASSLASEKSTEAFF. The CDR3 coding sequence is TGCGCCAGCAGCTTGGCCTCGGAAAAGTCCACTGAAGCTTTCTTT.

The rearrangement uses TRBV28 and TRBJ2-7, with D perhaps matching TRBD1 (6 bases). In germline, CDR1 is MDHEN, CDR2 SYDVKM. The CDR3 covers 13 residues. V was clipped by 6 bases and J by 9 bases, with 18 bases between them. CDR3 amino acids: CASRTGQTDVQYF. As DNA, the CDR3 is TGTGCCAGCAGAACTGGACAGACCGACGTGCAGTACTTC.

The chain combines TRBV6-6 with TRBJ2-7; 8 bases match TRBD2. Germline values: CDR1 MNHNY, CDR2 SVGAGI (reference sequence). The CDR3 is made up of 14 amino acids. V dropped 5 bases and J dropped 3; count of bases not matched to a gene: 6. The CDR3 DNA reads as TGTGCCAGCAGTCATAGCGGGACAAACTACGAGCAGTACTTC. Amino acids: CASSHSGTNYEQYF.